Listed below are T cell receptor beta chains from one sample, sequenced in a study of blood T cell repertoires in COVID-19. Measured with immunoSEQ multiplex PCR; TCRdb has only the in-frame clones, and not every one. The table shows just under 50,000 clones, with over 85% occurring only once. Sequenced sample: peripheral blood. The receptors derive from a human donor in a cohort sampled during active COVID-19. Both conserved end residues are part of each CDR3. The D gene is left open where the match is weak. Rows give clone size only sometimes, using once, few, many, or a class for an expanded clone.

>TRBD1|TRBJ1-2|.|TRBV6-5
TGTGCCAGCAGTTATGTAATAACAGGGGTCGCCTATGGCTACACCTTC
CASSYVITGVAYGYTF
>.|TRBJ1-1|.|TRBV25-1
TGTGCCAGCACCCGGGGTTTTGAGAACACTGAAGCTTTCTTT
CASTRGFENTEAFF
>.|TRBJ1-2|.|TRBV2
TGTGCCAGCAGTATCACAGGTAGCTATGGCTACACCTTC
CASSITGSYGYTF
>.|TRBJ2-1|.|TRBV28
TGTGCCAGCAGCCCTCCGGGACTCCAGTTCTTC
CASSPPGLQFF
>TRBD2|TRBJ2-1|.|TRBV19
TGTGCCAGTAGTCGGACTAGCCTCTCCTACAATGAGCAGTTCTTC
CASSRTSLSYNEQFF
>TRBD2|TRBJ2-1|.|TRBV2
TGTGCCAGCACTAGCGGGGGCATTGACTACAATGAGCAGTTCTTC
CASTSGGIDYNEQFF
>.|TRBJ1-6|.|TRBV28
TGTGCCAGCAGTTTTGGTAGGGGTAATTCACCCCTCCACTTT
CASSFGRGNSPLHF
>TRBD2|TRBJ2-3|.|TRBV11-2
TGTGCCAGCAGCCCGAGCGGGGCGTACACAGATACGCAGTATTTT
CASSPSGAYTDTQYF
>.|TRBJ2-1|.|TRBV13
TGTGCCAGCAGCCCCGCTGGCGGGCAAGGCTCCTACAATGAGCAGTTCTTC
CASSPAGGQGSYNEQFF
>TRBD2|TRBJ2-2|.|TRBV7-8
TGTGCCAGCAGCTTTGGGACTAGCAGCACCGGGGAGCTGTTTTTT
CASSFGTSSTGELFF
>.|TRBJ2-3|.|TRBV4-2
TGTGCCAGCAGCCAAGGATTGACTAAAGGCGGGGGCACAGATACGCAGTATTTT
CASSQGLTKGGGTDTQYF
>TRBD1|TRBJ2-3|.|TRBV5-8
TGTGCCAGCAAGGGACAGCCCACAGATACGCAGTATTTT
CASKGQPTDTQYF
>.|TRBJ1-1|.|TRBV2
TGTGCCAGCAGTGTATTGGAAGGGGACACTGAAGCTTTCTTT
CASSVLEGDTEAFF
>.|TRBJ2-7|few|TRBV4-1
TGCGCCAGCAGCCTCGAGGGCGAGCAGTACTTC
CASSLEGEQYF
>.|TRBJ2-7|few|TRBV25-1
TGTGCCAGCAGTGAATTAGGGACAAACTCCTACGAGCAGTACTTC
CASSELGTNSYEQYF